The entry below gives a single T cell receptor beta chain sequence along with its context. The data were obtained in a study of blood T cells in healthy people across ages. CDR1 is SGHTA, CDR2 FQGNSA, per germline. The ends were cut back, 5 bases at V and 4 bases at J, with 17 bases in the middle. The CDR3 sequence is 15 residues long. Russia was home to the donors, healthy Caucasian individuals aged about 6 to 90. Using a J-beta primer mix together with a sample-barcoded 5' primer, a second PCR was run for roughly 7 to 11 cycles. Via MiXCR, TCRdb re-called the 5' RACE reads, giving one row per CDR3 protein. The sample includes about 780,000 distinct CDR3 sequences, about half seen only once; the top ten take roughly 20%.

The sample was blood. This sequence was found in an elderly man in good health. V is TRBV7-2 and J is TRBJ2-5, with no clear D. The DNA for the CDR3 is TGTGCCAGCAGCACCGGTCTGTGGTCAGGAGAGACCCAGTACTTC. Its translation is CASSTGLWSGETQYF.